The 26 T cell receptor beta chains below come from one sample, sequenced in a study of blood T cells in healthy people across ages. A second PCR, run for about 7 to 11 cycles, used a sample-barcoded 5' primer plus a J-beta primer mix. TCRdb redid the calling of the 5' RACE reads with MiXCR, one entry per CDR3 protein. The sample has 1.5 million or so distinct CDR3 sequences, less than 45% seen once. Sequencing was performed on blood. The receptors here all came from a woman between 18 and 29 years old in good health.

The rearrangement uses TRBV7-9 and TRBJ2-5; TRBD2 is a possible D gene (6 bases). This CDR3 is 15 amino acids long. Germline V gene sequence: CDR1 SEHNR, CDR2 FQNEAQ (reference sequence). V lost 3 bases, J lost 5 bases, and 16 bases lay in between. CDR3 DNA: TGTGCCAGCAGCTTTGTCGACCGGGGGTGGGAGACCCAGTACTTC. It yields the protein CASSFVDRGWETQYF.

The chain uses TRBV6-2 or TRBV6-3 and TRBJ1-1; 10 nucleotides line up with TRBD1. The CDR3 totals 16 residues. The V gene's germline CDR1 is MNHEY and CDR2 SVGEGT. V dropped 4 bases and J dropped 0; count of bases not matched to a gene: 5. The DNA for the CDR3 is TGTGCCAGCAGTTGGGCGACAGGGGGCCTGAACACTGAAGCTTTCTTT. The encoded protein is CASSWATGGLNTEAFF.

This clonotype was picked up one time. The gene calls are TRBV6-2 or TRBV6-3 and TRBJ2-5, with D possibly matching TRBD1 (6 bases). Trimming left V 5 bases short and J 11 bases short, with 15 bases between. The CDR3 runs 12 residues. Per the germline V gene, CDR1 is MNHEY and CDR2 is SVGEGT. The CDR3 region has the DNA TGTGCCAGCAGTACCCTAAACAGGGTGCAGTACTTC. Translating gives CASSTLNRVQYF.

The chain uses TRBV6-2 or TRBV6-3 and TRBJ2-4; D assignment may be TRBD1 or TRBD2 (5 bases each). TRBJ2-5 explains the end of the DNA better; the J call may be wrong. CDR3 size: 13 residues. Germline CDR1 is MNHEY and CDR2 is SVGEGT. This CDR3 is CAIGTPGQETQYF. The CDR3 coding sequence is TGTGCCATTGGGACGCCCGGTCAAGAGACCCAGTACTTC.

In this sample, this clonotype turned up a few times. J is TRBJ1-1 and V is TRBV10-3, with TRBD1 matching over 12 bases. The CDR3 is made up of 16 amino acids. Germline CDR1 and CDR2: ENHRY and SYGVKD. V was clipped by 6 bases and J by 2 bases; unmatched bases: 7. As DNA, the CDR3 is TGTGCCATCAGCCCCGGGACAGGGGGCCATAACACTGAAGCTTTCTTT. Its protein product is CAISPGTGGHNTEAFF.

This rearrangement joins TRBV12-3 or TRBV12-4 to TRBJ1-5, with 7 bases identical to TRBD1. CDR3 size: 16 residues. V shed 4 bases, J shed 4 bases, and the junction held 10 bases outside the gene matches. The CDR3 loop reads CASSSGQRLFNQPQHF. The CDR3 region has the DNA TGTGCCAGCAGTTCGGGACAGCGCCTGTTTAATCAGCCCCAGCATTTT.

Turning to this clonotype: Given the absence of the conserved phenylalanine or tryptophan at the CDR3 end, a read error is likely. The DNA is omitted, as the CDR3 cannot be located on it reliably, and the CDR3 follows TCRdb's listing. This sequence joins TRBV12-3 or TRBV12-4 and TRBJ2-1. The CDR3 spans 15 amino acids, including both terminal residues. The CDR3 sequence: CASSFSLNYGYTFGS.

The rearrangement joins TRBV12-3 or TRBV12-4 to TRBJ2-1; 9 bases match TRBD2. After removal of 6 bases from V and 10 bases from J, the junction contained 7 bases not matched to a gene. The CDR3 extends over 13 amino acids. The CDR3 coding sequence is TGTGCCAGCAGGGGGGGACTAGCAGGGGAGCAGTTCTTC. This translates into CASRGGLAGEQFF.

This clonotype has more than one count but fewer than ten. V is TRBV29-1 and J is TRBJ1-2; no reliable D call. V lost 3 bases and J 6 bases, leaving 11 bases between the germline ends. Germline V lookup: CDR1 SQVTM, CDR2 ANQGSEA. The CDR3 totals 12 residues. The CDR3 coding sequence is TGCAGCGTTGATTCCAGTCCAGATGGCTACACCTTC. This sequence encodes CSVDSSPDGYTF.

The rearrangement joins TRBV18 to TRBJ1-1, with no clear D. Germline CDR1 and CDR2: KGHSH and LQKENI. V was cut by 2 bases and J by 1 base, with 11 bases left in between. The CDR3 length is 15 residues. In DNA, the CDR3 is TGTGCCAGCTCACCAAGTCCCACAGAGAACACTGAAGCTTTCTTT. This sequence encodes CASSPSPTENTEAFF.

V usage is TRBV6-6 and J usage is TRBJ2-5; D remains unclear. This CDR3 spans 11 amino acids. The V gene's germline CDR1 is MNHNY and CDR2 SVGAGI (reference sequence). V gave up 7 bases and J gave up 3 bases, with 6 bases separating them. The CDR3 nucleotides read TGTGCCAGCAACGATGAAGAGACCCAGTACTTC. Encoded protein: CASNDEETQYF.

The gene calls are TRBV7-2 and TRBJ2-3, with TRBD1 matching over 7 bases. The CDR3 has 17 amino acids. V shed 0 bases, J shed 5 bases, and the junction held 11 bases outside the gene matches. Germline V gene sequence: CDR1 SGHTA, CDR2 FQGNSA. In DNA, the CDR3 is TGTGCCAGCAGCTTAGCGTGGGACAGCGCGTACAGAGATACGCAGTATTTT. This gives the protein CASSLAWDSAYRDTQYF.

The rearrangement uses TRBV27 and TRBJ2-3, with D unclear. Germline V gives CDR1 MNHEY, CDR2 SMNVEV (reference sequence). V dropped 6 bases and J dropped 4 bases, with 8 bases sitting between them. CDR3 length: 12 amino acids. CDR3 sequence: CASSRGADTQYF. CDR3 nucleotides: TGTGCCAGCAGCCGAGGTGCAGATACGCAGTATTTT.

This chain links TRBV20-1 with TRBJ1-1; the D is unclear. Germline V CDR1 and CDR2: DFQATT, SNEGSKA (reference sequence). V was clipped by 3 bases and J by 5 bases, with 13 bases between them. This CDR3 is built from 13 residues. The CDR3 nucleotides are TGCAGTGCTAGGTCGACCCGGTGGACTGAAGCTTTCTTT. It is translated as CSARSTRWTEAFF.

The rearrangement links TRBV28 to TRBJ2-1, with 8 bases lining up with TRBD1. Germline V gene lookup returns CDR1 MDHEN and CDR2 SYDVKM. The V gene end was trimmed by 8 bases and the J gene end by 2 bases; junction bases not matched to a gene: 5. CDR3 size: 14 residues. The CDR3 loop reads CASRTGQAYNEQFF. Written as DNA, the CDR3 is TGTGCCAGCCGGACGGGACAGGCCTACAATGAGCAGTTCTTC. Using reference TRBV28 and TRBJ2-1 for the parts outside the CDR3, the full variable domain is DVKVTQSSRYLVKRTGEKVFLECVQDMDHENMFWYRQDPGLGLRLIYFSYDVKMKEKGDIPEGYSVSREKKERFSLILESASTNQTSMYLCASRTGQAYNEQFFGPGTRLTVL.

The rearrangement uses TRBV27 and TRBJ2-3; tentatively, D is TRBD2 (5 bases). Germline V gives CDR1 MNHEY, CDR2 SMNVEV (reference sequence). The CDR3 is 14 residues long. V lost 4 bases to trimming and J lost 6 bases, with 14 bases between them. CDR3: CASSSGLQRDTQYF. As DNA, the CDR3 is TGTGCCAGCAGTTCAGGACTGCAACGTGATACGCAGTATTTT.

As to this clonotype: The junction does not match germline at one end; this may be a read error. V and J are TRBV6-1 and TRBJ1-5; D remains unclear. The CDR3 runs to 13 residues. Germline V gene data show CDR1 as MNHNS and CDR2 as SASEGT. The CDR3: CASVGSGNQPQHF. Written as DNA, the CDR3 is TGTGCCAGTGTAGGTTCGGGGAATCAGCCTCAGCATTTT.

The CDR3 here is CATLGSSYNEQFF. For the CDR3, the DNA is TGTGCCACCTTGGGCAGCTCCTACAATGAGCAGTTCTTC. The chain couples TRBV15 to TRBJ2-1; D remains unclear. CDR1 LNHNV and CDR2 YYDKDF come from the germline V gene (reference sequence). The CDR3 length is 13 residues. V lost 8 bases, J lost 0 bases, and 8 bases lay in between.

This clonotype was counted between two and nine times. The chain has TRBV11-1 and TRBJ2-1; no reliable D call. CDR3 length: 13 residues. Deletions cut 2 bases from V and 6 bases from J, with 8 bases between. From germline, CDR1 is SGHAT and CDR2 FQDESV (reference sequence). The CDR3 coding sequence is TGTGCCAGCAGCTTATGGCTTGCCAATGAGCAGTTCTTC. It is translated as CASSLWLANEQFF.

The rearrangement joins TRBV12-3 or TRBV12-4 to TRBJ2-2; 10 bases map to TRBD1. J was trimmed by 2 bases and V by 6 bases; bases with no gene match: 6. The CDR3 runs 16 residues. Written as DNA, the CDR3 is TGTGCCAGCAGACCCAGACAGGGGGCCAACACCGGGGAGCTGTTTTTT. Residues: CASRPRQGANTGELFF.

This chain connects TRBV9 to TRBJ2-7; 7 bases are shared with TRBD2. CDR1 and CDR2 (germline): SGDLS, YYNGEE. V trimming: 0 bases; J trimming: 0 bases; junction bases outside the gene matches: 6. This CDR3 has 16 residues. The CDR3 DNA sequence: TGTGCCAGCAGCGTAGGGGAGGGGAAGAGCTCCTACGAGCAGTACTTC. This translates into CASSVGEGKSSYEQYF.

This chain uses TRBV6-2 or TRBV6-3 with TRBJ1-1, with no clear D. The CDR3 extends over 13 amino acids. V gave up 6 bases and J gave up 3 bases, with 11 bases separating them. Germline V CDR1 and CDR2: MNHEY, SVGEGT. The CDR3 is CASRLEIYTEAFF. CDR3 coding DNA: TGTGCCAGCAGGCTGGAGATTTACACTGAAGCTTTCTTT.

The chain recombines TRBV10-3 with TRBJ2-1; 12 bases agree with TRBD2. CDR3 length: 19 residues. Trimming at V came to 0 bases and at J to 6 bases, leaving 12 bases not matched to a gene. Germline lookup yields CDR1 ENHRY and CDR2 SYGVKD. The CDR3: CAISESRPGLAGSTNEQFF. The CDR3 DNA reads as TGTGCCATCAGTGAGTCGCGACCCGGACTAGCGGGGTCGACCAATGAGCAGTTCTTC.

The CDR3 sequence: CATSTGERDEKLFF. For the CDR3, the DNA is TGTGCCACCAGCACGGGGGAGAGGGATGAAAAACTGTTTTTT. The chain couples TRBV15 to TRBJ1-4; D possibly corresponds to TRBD1 (5 bases). The CDR3 is 14 residues long. V shed 4 bases and J shed 6 bases, with 12 bases lying between them. Germline V gene data show CDR1 as LNHNV and CDR2 as YYDKDF (reference sequence).

This rearrangement joins TRBV21-1 to TRBJ2-1; the D segment call TRBD1 is taken from the table without a DNA check. The assigned J gene may be wrong: the sequence end matches TRBJ2-7 better. TRBV21-1 is recorded as a pseudogene. This CDR3 is built from 19 residues. In DNA form, the CDR3 reads TGTGCCAGCAGCAAAGAGAGTCCCCTTAGGGACAGGGCCGACAATGAGCAGTACTTC. Translation: CASSKESPLRDRADNEQYF.

This clonotype has only a few counts. This chain uses TRBV27 with TRBJ1-2; D is uncertain. The CDR3 is 14 residues long. V dropped 3 bases and J dropped 8 bases, with 16 bases sitting between them. Germline assignment: CDR1 MNHEY and CDR2 SMNVEV (reference sequence). In DNA, the CDR3 is TGTGCCAGCAGTTTCCGGGAAGCATCGGGGGGCTACACCTTC. It specifies CASSFREASGGYTF.